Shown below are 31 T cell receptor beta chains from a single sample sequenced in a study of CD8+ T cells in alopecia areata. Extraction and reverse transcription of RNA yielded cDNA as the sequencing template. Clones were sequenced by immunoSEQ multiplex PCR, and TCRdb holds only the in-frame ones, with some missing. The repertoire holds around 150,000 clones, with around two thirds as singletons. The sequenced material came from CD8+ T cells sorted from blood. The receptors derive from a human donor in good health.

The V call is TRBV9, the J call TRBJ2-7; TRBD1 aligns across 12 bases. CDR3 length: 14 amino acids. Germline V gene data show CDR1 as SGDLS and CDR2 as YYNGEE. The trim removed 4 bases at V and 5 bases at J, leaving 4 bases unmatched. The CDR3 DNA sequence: TGTGCCAGCAGCCCCCGGGACAGGGGGCACGAGCAGTACTTC. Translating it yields CASSPRDRGHEQYF.

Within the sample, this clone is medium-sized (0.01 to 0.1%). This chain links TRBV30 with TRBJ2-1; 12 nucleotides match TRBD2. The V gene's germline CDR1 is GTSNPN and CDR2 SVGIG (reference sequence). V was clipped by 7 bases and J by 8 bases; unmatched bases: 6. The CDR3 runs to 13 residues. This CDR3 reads CALTSGSLDEQFF. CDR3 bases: TGTGCCTTGACTAGCGGGAGTCTTGATGAGCAGTTCTTC.

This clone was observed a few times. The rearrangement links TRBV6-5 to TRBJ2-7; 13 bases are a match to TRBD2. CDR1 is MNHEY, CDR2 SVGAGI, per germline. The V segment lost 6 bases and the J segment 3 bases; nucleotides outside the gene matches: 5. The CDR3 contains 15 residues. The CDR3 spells CASREGLAGIYEQYF. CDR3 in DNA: TGTGCCAGCAGGGAGGGACTAGCGGGAATCTACGAGCAGTACTTC.

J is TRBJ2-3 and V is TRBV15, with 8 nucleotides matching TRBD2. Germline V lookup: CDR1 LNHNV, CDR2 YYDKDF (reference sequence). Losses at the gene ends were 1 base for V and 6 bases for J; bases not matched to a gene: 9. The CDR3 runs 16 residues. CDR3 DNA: TGTGCCACCAGCAGAGTCCCAAAGCGGGAGTGGGATACGCAGTATTTT. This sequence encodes CATSRVPKREWDTQYF.

Here the CDR3 reads CSVGTGNQPQHF. Here the CDR3 DNA reads TGCAGCGTTGGGACAGGGAATCAGCCCCAGCATTTT. The rearrangement joins TRBV29-1 to TRBJ1-5; 8 bases align to TRBD1. The CDR3 length is 12 residues. V was pared by 4 bases and J by 4 bases, with 0 bases of the junction left unmatched. Germline-derived CDR1 and CDR2 are SQVTM and ANQGSEA.

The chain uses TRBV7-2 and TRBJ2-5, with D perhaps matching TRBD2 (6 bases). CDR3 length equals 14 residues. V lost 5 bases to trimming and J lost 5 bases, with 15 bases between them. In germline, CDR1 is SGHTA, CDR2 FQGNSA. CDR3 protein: CASSPPQGRETQYF. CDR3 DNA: TGTGCCAGCAGCCCCCCCCAAGGGAGGGAGACCCAGTACTTC.

In nucleotides, the CDR3 is TGTGCCAGCAGTTTGGGATTTAACTATGGCTACACCTTC. It codes for CASSLGFNYGYTF. The V gene is TRBV7-9, the J gene TRBJ1-2; D uncertain. The V gene's germline CDR1 is SEHNR and CDR2 FQNEAQ (reference sequence). V lost 6 bases, J lost 1 base, and 9 bases lay in between. The CDR3 consists of 13 residues.

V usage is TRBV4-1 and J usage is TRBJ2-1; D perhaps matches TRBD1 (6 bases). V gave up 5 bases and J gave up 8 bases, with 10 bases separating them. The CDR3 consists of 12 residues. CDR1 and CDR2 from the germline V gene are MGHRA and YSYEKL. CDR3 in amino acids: CASSKQGDEQFF. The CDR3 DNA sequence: TGCGCCAGCAGCAAACAGGGAGATGAGCAGTTCTTC.

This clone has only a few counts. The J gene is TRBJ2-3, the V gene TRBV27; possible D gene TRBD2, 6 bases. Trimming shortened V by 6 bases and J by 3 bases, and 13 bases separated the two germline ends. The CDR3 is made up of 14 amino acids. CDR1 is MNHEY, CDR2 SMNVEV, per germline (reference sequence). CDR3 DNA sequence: TGTGCCAGCAGAATCTACCTAGCGACAGATACGCAGTATTTT. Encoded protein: CASRIYLATDTQYF.

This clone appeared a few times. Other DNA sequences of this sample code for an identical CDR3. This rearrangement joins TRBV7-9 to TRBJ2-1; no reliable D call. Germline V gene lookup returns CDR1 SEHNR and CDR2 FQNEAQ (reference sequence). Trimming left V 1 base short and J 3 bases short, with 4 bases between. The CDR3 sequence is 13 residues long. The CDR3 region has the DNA TGTGCCAGCAGCTTAGACAGCTACAATGAGCAGTTCTTC. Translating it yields CASSLDSYNEQFF.

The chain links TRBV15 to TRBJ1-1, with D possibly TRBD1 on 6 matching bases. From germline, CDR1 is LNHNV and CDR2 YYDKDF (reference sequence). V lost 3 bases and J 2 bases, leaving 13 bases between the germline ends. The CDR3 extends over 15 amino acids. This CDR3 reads CATSRITGTNTEAFF. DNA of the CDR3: TGTGCCACCAGCAGGATTACAGGGACCAACACTGAAGCTTTCTTT. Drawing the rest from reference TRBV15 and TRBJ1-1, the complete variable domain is DAMVIQNPRYQVTQFGKPVTLSCSQTLNHNVMYWYQQKSSQAPKLLFHYYDKDFNNEADTPDNFQSRRPNTSFCFLDIRSPGLGDTAMYLCATSRITGTNTEAFFGQGTRLTVV.

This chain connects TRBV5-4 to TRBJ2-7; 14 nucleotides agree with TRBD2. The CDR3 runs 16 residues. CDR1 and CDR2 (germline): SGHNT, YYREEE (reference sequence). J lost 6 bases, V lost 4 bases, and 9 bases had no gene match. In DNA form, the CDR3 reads TGTGCCAGCAGCCCCCAGGGACTAGCGGGAGCAGCCGAGCAGTACTTC. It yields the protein CASSPQGLAGAAEQYF.

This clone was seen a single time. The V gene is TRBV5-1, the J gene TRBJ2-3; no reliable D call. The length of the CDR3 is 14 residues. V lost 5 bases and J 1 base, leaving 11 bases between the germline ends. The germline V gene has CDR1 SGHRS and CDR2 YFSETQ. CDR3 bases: TGCGCCAGCAGGCAGTTTTCGGGCACAGATACGCAGTATTTT. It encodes CASRQFSGTDTQYF. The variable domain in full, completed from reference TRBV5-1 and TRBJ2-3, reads KAGVTQTPRYLIKTRGQQVTLSCSPISGHRSVSWYQQTPGQGLQFLFEYFSETQRNKGNFPGRFSGRQFSNSRSEMNVSTLELGDSALYLCASRQFSGTDTQYFGPGTRLTVL.

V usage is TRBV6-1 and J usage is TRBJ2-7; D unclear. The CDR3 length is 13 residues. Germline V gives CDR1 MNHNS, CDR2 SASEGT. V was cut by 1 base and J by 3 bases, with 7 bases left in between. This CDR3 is CASSEEGRYEQYF. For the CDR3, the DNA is TGTGCCAGCAGTGAAGAAGGGCGCTACGAGCAGTACTTC.

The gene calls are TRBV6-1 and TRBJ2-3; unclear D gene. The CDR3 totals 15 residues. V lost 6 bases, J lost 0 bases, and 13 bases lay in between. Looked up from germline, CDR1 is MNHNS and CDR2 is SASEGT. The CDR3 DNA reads TGTGCCAGCAGCGAACGGGTCCTTAGCACAGATACGCAGTATTTT. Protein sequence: CASSERVLSTDTQYF.

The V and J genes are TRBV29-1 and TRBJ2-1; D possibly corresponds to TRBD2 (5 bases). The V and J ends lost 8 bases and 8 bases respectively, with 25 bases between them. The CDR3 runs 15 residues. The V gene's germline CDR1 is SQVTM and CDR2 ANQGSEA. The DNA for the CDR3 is TGCAGCCTTTGCGTCGTGGCCTCCGGAGGCGATGAGCAGTTCTTC. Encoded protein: CSLCVVASGGDEQFF.

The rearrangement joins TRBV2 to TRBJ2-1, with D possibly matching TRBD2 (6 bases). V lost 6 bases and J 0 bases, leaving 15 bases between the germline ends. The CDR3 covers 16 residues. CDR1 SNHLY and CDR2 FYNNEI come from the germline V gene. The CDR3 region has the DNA TGTGCCAGCAGCCCCCTCTCCGGGGGCTCCTACAATGAGCAGTTCTTC. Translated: CASSPLSGGSYNEQFF.

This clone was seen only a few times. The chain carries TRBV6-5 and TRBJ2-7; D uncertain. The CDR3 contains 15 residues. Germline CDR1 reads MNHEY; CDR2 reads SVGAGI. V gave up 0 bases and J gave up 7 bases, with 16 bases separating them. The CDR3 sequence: CASSYSSRAGVEQYF. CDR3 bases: TGTGCCAGCAGTTACTCGTCCCGGGCCGGAGTGGAGCAGTACTTC.

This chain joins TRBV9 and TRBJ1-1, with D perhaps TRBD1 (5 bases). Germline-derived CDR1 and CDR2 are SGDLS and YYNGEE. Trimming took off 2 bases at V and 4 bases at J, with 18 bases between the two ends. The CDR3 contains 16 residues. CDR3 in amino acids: CASSVLKQAPLTEAFF. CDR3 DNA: TGTGCCAGCAGCGTCCTAAAACAGGCTCCTCTCACTGAAGCTTTCTTT.

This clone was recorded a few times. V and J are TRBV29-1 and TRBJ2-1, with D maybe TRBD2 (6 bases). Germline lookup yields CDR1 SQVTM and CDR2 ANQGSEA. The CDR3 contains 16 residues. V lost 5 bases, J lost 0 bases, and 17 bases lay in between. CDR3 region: CSVLSSARSSYNEQFF. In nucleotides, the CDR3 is TGCAGCGTTCTCTCTAGCGCCCGGAGCTCCTACAATGAGCAGTTCTTC.

The CDR3 bases are TGTGCCAGCAGCCCCGGGGACTTGATGCAAGAGACCCAGTACTTC. It translates to CASSPGDLMQETQYF. The rearrangement links TRBV9 to TRBJ2-5; TRBD2 is a possible D gene (6 bases). The V and J ends lost 4 bases and 2 bases respectively, with 15 bases between them. The CDR3 has 15 residues. Germline loops: CDR1 SGDLS, CDR2 YYNGEE. Filled out from reference TRBV9 and TRBJ2-5, the complete variable domain reads DSGVTQTPKHLITATGQRVTLRCSPRSGDLSVYWYQQSLDQGLQFLIQYYNGEERAKGNILERFSAQQFPDLHSELNLSSLELGDSALYFCASSPGDLMQETQYFGPGTRLLVL.

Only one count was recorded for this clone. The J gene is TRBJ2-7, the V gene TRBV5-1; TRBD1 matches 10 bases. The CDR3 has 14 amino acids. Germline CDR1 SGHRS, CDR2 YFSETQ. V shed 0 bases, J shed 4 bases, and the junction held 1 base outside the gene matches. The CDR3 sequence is CASSLAGQGYEQYF. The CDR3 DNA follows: TGCGCCAGCAGCTTGGCGGGACAGGGGTACGAGCAGTACTTC.

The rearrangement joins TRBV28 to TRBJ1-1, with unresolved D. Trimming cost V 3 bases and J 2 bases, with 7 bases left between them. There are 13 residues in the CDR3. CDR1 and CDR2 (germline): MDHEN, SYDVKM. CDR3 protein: CASSFGKNTEAFF. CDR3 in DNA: TGTGCCAGCAGTTTCGGGAAAAACACTGAAGCTTTCTTT.

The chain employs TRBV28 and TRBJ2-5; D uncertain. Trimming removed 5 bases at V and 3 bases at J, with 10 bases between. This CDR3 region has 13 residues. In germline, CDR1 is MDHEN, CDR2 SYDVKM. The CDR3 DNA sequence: TGTGCCAGCAGTCCCCAGTCGGAAGAGACCCAGTACTTC. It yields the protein CASSPQSEETQYF.

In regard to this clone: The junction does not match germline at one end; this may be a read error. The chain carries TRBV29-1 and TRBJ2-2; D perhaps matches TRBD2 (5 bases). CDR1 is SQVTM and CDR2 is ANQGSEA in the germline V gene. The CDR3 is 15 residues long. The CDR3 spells CSVEQRRSNTGELSF. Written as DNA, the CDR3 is TGCAGCGTTGAGCAGCGGAGGAGTAACACCGGGGAGCTGTCTTTT.

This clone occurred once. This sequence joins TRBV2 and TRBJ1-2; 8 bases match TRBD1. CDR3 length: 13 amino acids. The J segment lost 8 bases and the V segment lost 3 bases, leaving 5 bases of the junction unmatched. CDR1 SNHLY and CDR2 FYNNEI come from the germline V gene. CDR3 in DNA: TGTGCCAGCAGTGATTATACAGGGGGAGGCTACACCTTC. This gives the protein CASSDYTGGGYTF.

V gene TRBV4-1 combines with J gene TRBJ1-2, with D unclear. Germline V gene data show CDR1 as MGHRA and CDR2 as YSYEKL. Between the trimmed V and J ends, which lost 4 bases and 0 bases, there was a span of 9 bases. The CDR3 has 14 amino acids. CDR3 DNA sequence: TGCGCCAGCAGCCCTCGATTAGCTAACTATGGCTACACCTTC. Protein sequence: CASSPRLANYGYTF.

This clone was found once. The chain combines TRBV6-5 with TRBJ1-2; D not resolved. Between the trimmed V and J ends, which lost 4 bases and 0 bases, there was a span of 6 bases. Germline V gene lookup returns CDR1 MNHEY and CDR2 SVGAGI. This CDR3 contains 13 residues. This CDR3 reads CASSSSANYGYTF. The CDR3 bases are TGTGCCAGCAGTTCTAGCGCTAACTATGGCTACACCTTC.

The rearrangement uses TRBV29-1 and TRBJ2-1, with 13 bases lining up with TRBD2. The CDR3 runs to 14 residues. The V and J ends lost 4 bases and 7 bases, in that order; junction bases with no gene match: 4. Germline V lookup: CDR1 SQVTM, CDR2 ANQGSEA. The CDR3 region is CSVARTSGSNEQFF. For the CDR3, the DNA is TGCAGCGTTGCACGGACTAGCGGGAGTAATGAGCAGTTCTTC.

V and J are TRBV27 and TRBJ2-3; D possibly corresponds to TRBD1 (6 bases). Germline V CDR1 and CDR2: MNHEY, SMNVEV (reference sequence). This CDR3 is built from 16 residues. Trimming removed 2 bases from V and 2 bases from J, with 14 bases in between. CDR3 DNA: TGTGCCAGCAGTTTAGAGGGGGACCTTTCCACAGATACGCAGTATTTT. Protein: CASSLEGDLSTDTQYF.

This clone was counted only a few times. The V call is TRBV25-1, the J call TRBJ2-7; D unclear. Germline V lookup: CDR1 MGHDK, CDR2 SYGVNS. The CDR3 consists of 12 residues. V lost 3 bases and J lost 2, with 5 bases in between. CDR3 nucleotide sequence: TGTGCCAGCAGTGATCTAGCCTACGAGCAGTACTTC. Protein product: CASSDLAYEQYF.